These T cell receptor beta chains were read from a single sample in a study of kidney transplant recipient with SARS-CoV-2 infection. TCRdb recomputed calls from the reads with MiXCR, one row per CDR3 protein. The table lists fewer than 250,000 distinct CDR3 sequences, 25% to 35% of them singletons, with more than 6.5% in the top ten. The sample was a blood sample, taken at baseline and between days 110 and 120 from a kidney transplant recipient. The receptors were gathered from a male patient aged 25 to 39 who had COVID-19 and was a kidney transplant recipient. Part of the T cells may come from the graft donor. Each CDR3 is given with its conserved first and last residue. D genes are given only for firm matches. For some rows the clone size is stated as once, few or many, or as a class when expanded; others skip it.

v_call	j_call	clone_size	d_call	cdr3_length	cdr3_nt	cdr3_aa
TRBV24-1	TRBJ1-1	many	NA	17	TGTGCCACCAGTGACGCACAATCTAGGACAGCCAACACTGAAGCTTTCTTT	CATSDAQSRTANTEAFF
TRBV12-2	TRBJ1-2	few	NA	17	TGTGCAAGTCGCCGTAACAAGACTCCACGAAAGACCTATGGCTACACCTTC	CASRRNKTPRKTYGYTF
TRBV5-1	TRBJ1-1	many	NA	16	TGCGCCAGCAGCTTGGTCGGCCAACAAGTAAACACTGAAGCTTTCTTT	CASSLVGQQVNTEAFF
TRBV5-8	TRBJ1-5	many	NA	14	TGTGCCAGCAGCTTGGGACGAACAGGGCAGCCCCAGCATTTT	CASSLGRTGQPQHF
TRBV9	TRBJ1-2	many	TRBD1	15	TGTGCCAGCAGCGGAACAGGGGGCGCTACCTATGGCTACACCTTC	CASSGTGGATYGYTF
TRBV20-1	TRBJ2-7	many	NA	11	TGCAGTGCTACAGCCTACGACGAGCAGTACTTC	CSATAYDEQYF
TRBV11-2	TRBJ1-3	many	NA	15	TGTGCCAGCAGCTTATCGACAGGCAGAGGAAACACCATATATTTT	CASSLSTGRGNTIYF
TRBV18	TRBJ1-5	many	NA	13	TGTGCCAGCTCACGGGGGGGCAATCAGCCCCAGCATTTT	CASSRGGNQPQHF
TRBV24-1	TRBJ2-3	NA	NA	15	TGTGCCACCAGTGGTGAACAGGGAGAGGGGAATACGCAGTATTTT	CATSGEQGEGNTQYF
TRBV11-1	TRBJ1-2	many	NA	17	TGTGCCAGCAGCTTGCATGTTAAGGCTGGAAAGACCTATGGCTACACCTTC	CASSLHVKAGKTYGYTF
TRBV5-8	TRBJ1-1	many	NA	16	TGTGCCAGCAGAAAGCTTACGTTCAAGTATTACACAGACGCTTTCTTT	CASRKLTFKYYTDAFF
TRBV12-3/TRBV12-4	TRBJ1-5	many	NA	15	TGTGCCAGCAGTTTTAAGTTAGGGGCCAATCAGCCCCAGCATTTT	CASSFKLGANQPQHF
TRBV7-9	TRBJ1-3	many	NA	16	TGTGCCAGCAGCTTAAGGGACTCAGACTCTGGAAACACCATATATTTT	CASSLRDSDSGNTIYF
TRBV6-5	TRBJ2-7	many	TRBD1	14	TGTGCCAGCAGCGTGGGACAGGGCACCTACGAGCAGTACTTC	CASSVGQGTYEQYF
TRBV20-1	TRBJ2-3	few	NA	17	TGCAGTGCTTTTTATCGCGGTCGAGTTCGCTCATCAGATACGCAGTATTTT	CSAFYRGRVRSSDTQYF
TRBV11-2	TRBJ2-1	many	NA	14	TGTGCCAGCAGCTTAGATCGGGGGTCTGATGAGCAGTTCTTC	CASSLDRGSDEQFF
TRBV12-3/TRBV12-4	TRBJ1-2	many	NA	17	TGTGCCAGCAGTAACACCATCACAGCAGGAAAGACCTATGGCTACACCTTC	CASSNTITAGKTYGYTF
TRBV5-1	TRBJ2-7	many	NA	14	TGCGCCCGCGGGAAGGGGGACAGCTCCTACGAGCAGTACTTC	CARGKGDSSYEQYF
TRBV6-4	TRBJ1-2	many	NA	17	TGTGCCAGCAGTTTTGTGCCCTCACACGGAAAGACCTATGGCTACACCTTC	CASSFVPSHGKTYGYTF
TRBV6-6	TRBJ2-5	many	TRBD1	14	TGTGCCAGCTTCCCCTACGGGACAGGGCTAGCCCAGTACTTC	CASFPYGTGLAQYF